This TCR beta chain was identified during a study of blood T cell repertoires in COVID-19. The CDR3 contains 13 residues. Looked up from germline, CDR1 is SGHAT and CDR2 is FQDESV (reference sequence). V was cut by 5 bases and J by 3 bases, with 10 bases left in between. TCRdb's table, derived via immunoSEQ multiplex PCR, lists solely in-frame clones and lacks some. The repertoire holds around 300,000 clones, with roughly 80% as singletons. The chain employs TRBV11-1 and TRBJ1-2, with unresolved D. The sample consisted of peripheral blood. The TCR sequence derives from a woman in her forties or fifties who had recovered from COVID-19. CDR3 residues: CASSHQAHYGYTF. CDR3 bases: TGTGCCAGCAGCCACCAGGCCCACTATGGCTACACCTTC.